This entry describes one TCR beta chain. Many counts were recorded for this clonotype. Its antigen is still unknown. One base away there is no much larger clone; base qualities are not given. The data originate from a study of T cell repertoires in cytomegalovirus infection (dated by TCRdb to about 2019). Looking at the study overall: The HLA type of each donor mattered for the analysis, because public TCR beta signatures pointed to carriage of CMV infection along with the matching HLA type. Points the paper makes about the study in general: The ex vivo response was dominated by HLA-C-restricted CMV-specific TCR beta clonotypes, which also provided the single most frequent clonotype in two of eight donors. Cumulative frequency of public TCR beta family members discriminated carriers of CMV infection plus the relevant HLA type in this cohort and an independent approximately 400-donor cohort.

Sequencer: Illumina HiSeq 1500. The public reads were reanalyzed by TCRdb: fastp trimming at Q25, MiXCR alignment, in-frame beta chains only. Entries that share a CDR3 protein sequence are merged under the most common genes and DNA. Present in this sample are about 360,000 distinct CDR3 sequences, around a sixth of which were seen just once. The ten largest account for 7.5% to 9.5% of the sample. Sequences were obtained from PBMCs. This clonotype was sampled from a human donor in good health (CMV status not recorded). Some clones in this sample may be carry-over from other donors' samples.

The CDR3 has the sequence CASSPSPGTVLYTF. Here is the DNA: TGTGCCAGCAGCCCCAGTCCCGGGACAGTTCTCTACACCTTC. Rearrangement joined TRBV7-2 to TRBJ1-2; 7 central nucleotides agree with TRBD1. The CDR3 covers 14 residues, taking in both the cysteine and the phenylalanine. Only the CDR3 portion is preserved as DNA: 42 bases, with reading frame beginning at the first base. As encoded in the germline V gene, CDR1 is SGHTA while CDR2 is FQGNSA. V is pruned by 5 bases and J by 10 bases, leaving 13 bases of the junction without a gene match.